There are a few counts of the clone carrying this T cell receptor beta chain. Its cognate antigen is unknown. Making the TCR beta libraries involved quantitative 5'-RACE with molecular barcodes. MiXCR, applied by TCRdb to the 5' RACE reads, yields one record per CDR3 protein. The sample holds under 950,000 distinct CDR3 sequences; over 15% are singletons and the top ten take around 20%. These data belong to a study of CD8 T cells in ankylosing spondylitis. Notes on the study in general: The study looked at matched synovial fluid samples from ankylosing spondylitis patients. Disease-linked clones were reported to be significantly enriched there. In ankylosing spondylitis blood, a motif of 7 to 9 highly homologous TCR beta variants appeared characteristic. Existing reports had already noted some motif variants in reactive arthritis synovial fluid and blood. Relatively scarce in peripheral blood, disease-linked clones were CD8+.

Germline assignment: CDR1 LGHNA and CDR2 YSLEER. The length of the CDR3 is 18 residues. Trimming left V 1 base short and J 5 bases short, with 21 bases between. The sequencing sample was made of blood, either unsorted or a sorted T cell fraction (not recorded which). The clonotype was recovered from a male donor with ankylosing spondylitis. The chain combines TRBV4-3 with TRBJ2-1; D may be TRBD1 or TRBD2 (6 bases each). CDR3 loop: CASSQAPRGVMGDNEQFF. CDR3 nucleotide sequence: TGCGCCAGCAGCCAAGCCCCAAGGGGGGTCATGGGTGACAATGAGCAGTTCTTC.